These 8 T cell receptor beta chains came from one sample sequenced in a study of T cell responses to AZD1222 COVID-19 vaccine. The method was immunoSEQ multiplex PCR; TCRdb's version includes in-frame clones alone and lacks a portion of them. The data contain 130,000 to 150,000 clones, roughly 88% of them seen just once; the ten biggest clones take up about 5%. This specimen consisted of peripheral blood, obtained 28 days after the second dose of the MenACWY control vaccine. These receptors were collected from an adult who received the MenACWY meningococcal vaccine as a control.

The chain combines TRBV19 with TRBJ1-3, with unresolved D. The CDR3 loop spans 17 amino acids. Germline loops: CDR1 LNHDA, CDR2 SQIVND (reference sequence). Trimming left V 5 bases short and J 0 bases short, with 17 bases between. The CDR3 bases are TGTGCCAGTAGTGCCACACTTCTTAGAATCTCTGGAAACACCATATATTTT. Its protein product is CASSATLLRISGNTIYF.

The chain joins TRBV28 to TRBJ1-4, with D perhaps matching TRBD1 (6 bases). Trimming took off 2 bases at V and 4 bases at J, with 8 bases between the two ends. Germline lookup yields CDR1 MDHEN and CDR2 SYDVKM. The CDR3 extends over 14 amino acids. CDR3 coding DNA: TGTGCCAGCAGTTTACGACAGGATAATGAAAAACTGTTTTTT. It encodes CASSLRQDNEKLFF.

The chain joins TRBV10-3 to TRBJ1-5; D uncertain. This CDR3 comprises 18 residues. V shed 2 bases and J shed 7 bases, with 24 bases lying between them. CDR1 ENHRY and CDR2 SYGVKD come from the germline V gene. For the CDR3, the DNA is TGTGCCATCAGTGAGACACAACGGTCGGTTGGACGGTGGCAGCCCCAGCATTTT. It yields the protein CAISETQRSVGRWQPQHF.

The rearrangement joins TRBV3-1 (or the pseudogene TRBV3-2) to TRBJ1-3; D ambiguous. V was pared by 4 bases and J by 0 bases, with 10 bases between. This CDR3 comprises 15 residues. The V gene's germline CDR1 is LGHDT and CDR2 YNNKEL (reference sequence). The CDR3, as DNA: TGTGCCAGCAGCCCTAGGACGGTCTCTGGAAACACCATATATTTT. Its protein product is CASSPRTVSGNTIYF.

About this clone: Other nucleotide sequences in the sample specify the same CDR3. The rearrangement joins TRBV6-5 to TRBJ2-3, with D uncertain. Looked up from germline, CDR1 is MNHEY and CDR2 is SVGAGI. Trimming removed 5 bases from V and 0 bases from J, with 12 bases in between. The CDR3 covers 15 residues. The CDR3, as DNA: TGTGCCAGCAGTCCGGCGGAGACTAGCACAGATACGCAGTATTTT. This gives the protein CASSPAETSTDTQYF.

The chain carries TRBV6-6 and TRBJ1-6; the match to TRBD1 covers 7 bases. V lost 4 bases, J lost 11 bases, and 8 bases stayed unmatched. Germline V gene lookup returns CDR1 MNHNY and CDR2 SVGAGI (reference sequence). This CDR3 spans 14 amino acids. The CDR3 region is CASSSQGSITPLHF. For the CDR3, the DNA is TGTGCCAGCAGTTCACAGGGGTCGATAACACCCCTCCACTTT.

The chain carries TRBV5-4 and TRBJ2-1; perhaps D is TRBD1 or TRBD2 (6 bases each). CDR3 length equals 15 residues. The germline CDR1 and CDR2 sequences are SGHNT and YYREEE (reference sequence). V was shortened by 8 bases and J by 8 bases, with 23 bases between the two germline ends. CDR3 sequence: CASHGAWGASDEQFF. CDR3 nucleotides: TGTGCCAGTCACGGAGCTTGGGGGGCATCGGATGAGCAGTTCTTC.

The V and J genes are TRBV19 and TRBJ1-5; D perhaps matches TRBD1 (5 bases). The length of the CDR3 is 13 residues. The V and J ends lost 4 bases and 7 bases respectively, with 11 bases between them. Germline values: CDR1 LNHDA, CDR2 SQIVND (reference sequence). CDR3 bases: TGTGCCAGTAGTAAGACAGCCGAACAGCCCCAGCATTTT. Residues: CASSKTAEQPQHF.